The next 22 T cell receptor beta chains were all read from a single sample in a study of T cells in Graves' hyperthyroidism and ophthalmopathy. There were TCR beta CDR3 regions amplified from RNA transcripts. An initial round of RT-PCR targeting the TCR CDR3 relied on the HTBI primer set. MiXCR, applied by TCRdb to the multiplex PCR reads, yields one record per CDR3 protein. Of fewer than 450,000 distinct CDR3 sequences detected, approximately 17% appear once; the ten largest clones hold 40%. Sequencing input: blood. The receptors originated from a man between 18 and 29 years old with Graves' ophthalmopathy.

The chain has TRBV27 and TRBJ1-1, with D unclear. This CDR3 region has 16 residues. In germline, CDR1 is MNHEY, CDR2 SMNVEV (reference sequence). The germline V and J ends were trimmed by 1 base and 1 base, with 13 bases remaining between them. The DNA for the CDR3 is TGTGCCAGCAGTTTATGGGGTCAGACGGGGAACACTGAAGCTTTCTTT. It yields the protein CASSLWGQTGNTEAFF.

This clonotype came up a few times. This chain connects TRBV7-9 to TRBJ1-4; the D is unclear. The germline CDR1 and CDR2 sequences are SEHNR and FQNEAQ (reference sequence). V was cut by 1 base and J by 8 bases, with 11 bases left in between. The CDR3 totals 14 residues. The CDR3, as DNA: TGTGCCAGCAGCTTAGGGTTTATCGGGGAAAAACTGTTTTTT. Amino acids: CASSLGFIGEKLFF. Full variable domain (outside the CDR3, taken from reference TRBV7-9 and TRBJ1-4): DTGVSQNPRHKITKRGQNVTFRCDPISEHNRLYWYRQTLGQGPEFLTYFQNEAQLEKSRLLSDRFSAERPKGSFSTLEIQRTEQGDSAMYLCASSLGFIGEKLFFGSGTQLSVL.

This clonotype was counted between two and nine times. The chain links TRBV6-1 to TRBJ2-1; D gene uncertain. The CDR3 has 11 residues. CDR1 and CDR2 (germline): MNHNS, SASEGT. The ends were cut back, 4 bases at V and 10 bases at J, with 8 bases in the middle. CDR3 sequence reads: CASSVGFEQFF. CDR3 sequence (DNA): TGTGCCAGCAGTGTCGGTTTCGAGCAGTTCTTC.

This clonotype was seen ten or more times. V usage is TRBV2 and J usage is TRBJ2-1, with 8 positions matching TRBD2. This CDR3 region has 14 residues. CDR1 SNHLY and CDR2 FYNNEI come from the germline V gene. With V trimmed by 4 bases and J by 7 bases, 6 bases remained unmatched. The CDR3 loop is CASSVLAGMNEQFF. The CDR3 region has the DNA TGTGCCAGCAGTGTCCTAGCGGGCATGAATGAGCAGTTCTTC.

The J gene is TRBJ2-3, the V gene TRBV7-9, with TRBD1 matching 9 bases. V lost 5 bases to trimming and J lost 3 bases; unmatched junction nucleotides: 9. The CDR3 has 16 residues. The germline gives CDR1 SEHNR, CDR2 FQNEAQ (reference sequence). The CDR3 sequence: CASSRRTGDRTDTQYF. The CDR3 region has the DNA TGTGCCAGCAGCCGCCGGACAGGGGATAGAACAGATACGCAGTATTTT.

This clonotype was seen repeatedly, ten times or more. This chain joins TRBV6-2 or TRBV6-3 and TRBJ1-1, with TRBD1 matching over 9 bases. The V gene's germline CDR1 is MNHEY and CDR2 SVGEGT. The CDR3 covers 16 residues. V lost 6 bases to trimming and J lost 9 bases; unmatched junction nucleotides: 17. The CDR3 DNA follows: TGTGCCAGCAGGGGACGTTTGGGGACAGGGCGATTTAAAGCTTTCTTT. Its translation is CASRGRLGTGRFKAFF.

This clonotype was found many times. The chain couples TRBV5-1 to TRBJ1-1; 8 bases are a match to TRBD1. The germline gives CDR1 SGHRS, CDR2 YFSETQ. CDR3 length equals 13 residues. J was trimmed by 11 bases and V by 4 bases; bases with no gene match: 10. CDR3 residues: CASSTADRAKAFF. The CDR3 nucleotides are TGCGCCAGCAGCACCGCGGACAGGGCCAAGGCTTTCTTT.

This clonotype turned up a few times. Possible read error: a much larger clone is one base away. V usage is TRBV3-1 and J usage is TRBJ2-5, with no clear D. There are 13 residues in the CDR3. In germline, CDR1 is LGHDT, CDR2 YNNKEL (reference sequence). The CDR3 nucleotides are TGTGCCGGCAGCCAGACGGCTCAAGAGACCCAGTACTTC. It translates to CAGSQTAQETQYF.

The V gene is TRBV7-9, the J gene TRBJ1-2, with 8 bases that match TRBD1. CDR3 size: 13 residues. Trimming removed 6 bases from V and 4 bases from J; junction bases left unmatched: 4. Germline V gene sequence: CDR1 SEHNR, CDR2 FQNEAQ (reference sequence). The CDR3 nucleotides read TGTGCCAGCAGAGATGACAGGGGCTATGGCTACACCTTC. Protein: CASRDDRGYGYTF.

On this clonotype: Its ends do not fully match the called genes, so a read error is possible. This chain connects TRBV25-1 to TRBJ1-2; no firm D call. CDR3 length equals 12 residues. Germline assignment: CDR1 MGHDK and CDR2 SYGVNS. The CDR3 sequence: CANSGYGYGYTF. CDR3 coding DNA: TGTGCCAACAGTGGATACGGCTATGGCTACACCTTC.

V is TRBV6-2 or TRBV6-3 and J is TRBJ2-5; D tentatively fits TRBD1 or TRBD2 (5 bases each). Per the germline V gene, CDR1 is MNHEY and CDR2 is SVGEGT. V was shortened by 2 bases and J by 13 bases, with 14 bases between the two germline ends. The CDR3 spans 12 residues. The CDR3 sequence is CASSYPSQGVYF. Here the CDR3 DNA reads TGTGCCAGCAGTTACCCATCCCAGGGAGTGTACTTC.

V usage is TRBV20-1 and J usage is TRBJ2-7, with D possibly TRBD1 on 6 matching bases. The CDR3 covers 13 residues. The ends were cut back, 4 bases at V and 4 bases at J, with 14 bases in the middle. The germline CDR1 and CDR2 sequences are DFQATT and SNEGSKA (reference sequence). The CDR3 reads CSAMELDRYEQYF. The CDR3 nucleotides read TGCAGTGCTATGGAGCTGGACAGATACGAGCAGTACTTC.

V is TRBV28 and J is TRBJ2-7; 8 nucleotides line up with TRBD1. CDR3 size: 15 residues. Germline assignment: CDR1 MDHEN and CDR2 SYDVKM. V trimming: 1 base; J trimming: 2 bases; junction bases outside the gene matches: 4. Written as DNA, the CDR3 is TGTGCCAGCAGTTTATCGGACAGGGTTGCCTACGAGCAGTACTTC. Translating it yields CASSLSDRVAYEQYF.

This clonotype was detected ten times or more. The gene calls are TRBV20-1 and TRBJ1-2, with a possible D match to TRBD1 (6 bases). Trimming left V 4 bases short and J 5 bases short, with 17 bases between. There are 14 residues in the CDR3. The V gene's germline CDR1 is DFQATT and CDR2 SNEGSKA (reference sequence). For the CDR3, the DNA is TGCAGTGCTAAAGCCCCGACAGGCAGATATGGCTACACCTTC. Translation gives CSAKAPTGRYGYTF.

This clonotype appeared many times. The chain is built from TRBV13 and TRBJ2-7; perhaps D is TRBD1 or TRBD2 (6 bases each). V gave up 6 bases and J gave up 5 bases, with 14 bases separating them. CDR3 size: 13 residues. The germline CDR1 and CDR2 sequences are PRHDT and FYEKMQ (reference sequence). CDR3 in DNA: TGTGCCAGCAGTTCCCCGGGGGCCAACGAGCAGTACTTC. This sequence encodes CASSSPGANEQYF.

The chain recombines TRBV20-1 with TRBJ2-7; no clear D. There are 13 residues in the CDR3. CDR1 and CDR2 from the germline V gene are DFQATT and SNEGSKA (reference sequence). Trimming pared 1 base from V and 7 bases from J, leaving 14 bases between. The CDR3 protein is CSARGGSLWEQYF. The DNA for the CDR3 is TGCAGTGCTAGAGGCGGCAGCCTCTGGGAGCAGTACTTC.

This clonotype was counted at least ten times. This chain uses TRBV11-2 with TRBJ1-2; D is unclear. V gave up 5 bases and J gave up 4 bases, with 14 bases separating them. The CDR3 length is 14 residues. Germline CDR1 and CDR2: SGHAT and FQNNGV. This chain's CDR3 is CASSEGVGRYGYTF. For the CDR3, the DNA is TGTGCCAGCAGCGAGGGAGTGGGTCGCTATGGCTACACCTTC.

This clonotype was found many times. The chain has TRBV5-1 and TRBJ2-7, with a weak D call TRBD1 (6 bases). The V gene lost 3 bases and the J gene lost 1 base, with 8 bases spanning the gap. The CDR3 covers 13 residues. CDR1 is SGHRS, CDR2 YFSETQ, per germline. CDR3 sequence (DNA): TGCGCCAGCAGCTACAGGGATTCCTACGAGCAGTACTTC. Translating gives CASSYRDSYEQYF.

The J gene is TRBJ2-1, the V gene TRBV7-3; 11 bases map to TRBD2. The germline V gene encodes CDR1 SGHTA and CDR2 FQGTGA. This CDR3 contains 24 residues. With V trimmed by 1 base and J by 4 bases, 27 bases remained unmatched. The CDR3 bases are TGTGCCAGCAGCTTAAGGGCGGGTACCGCACGATTAGCGGGAGGGCCTATAATATACAATGAGCAGTTCTTC. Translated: CASSLRAGTARLAGGPIIYNEQFF.

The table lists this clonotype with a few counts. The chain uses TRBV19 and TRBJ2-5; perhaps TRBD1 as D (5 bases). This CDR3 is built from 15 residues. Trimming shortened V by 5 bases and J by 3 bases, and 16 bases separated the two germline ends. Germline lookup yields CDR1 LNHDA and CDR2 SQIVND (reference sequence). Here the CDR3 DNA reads TGTGCCAGTAGTCCTCGACAGTCCCGGGAAGAGACCCAGTACTTC. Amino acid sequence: CASSPRQSREETQYF.

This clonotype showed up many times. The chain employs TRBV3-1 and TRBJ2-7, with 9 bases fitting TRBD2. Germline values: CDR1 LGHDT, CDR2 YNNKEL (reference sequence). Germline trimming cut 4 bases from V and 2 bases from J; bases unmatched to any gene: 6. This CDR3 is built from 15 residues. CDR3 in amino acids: CASSPQRGDPYEQYF. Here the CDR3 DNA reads TGTGCCAGCAGCCCCCAGCGGGGGGACCCCTACGAGCAGTACTTC.

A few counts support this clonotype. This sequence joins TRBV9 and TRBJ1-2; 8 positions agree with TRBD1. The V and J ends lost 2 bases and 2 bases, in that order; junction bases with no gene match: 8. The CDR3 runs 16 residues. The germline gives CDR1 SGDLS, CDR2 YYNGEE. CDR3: CASSVDRASSNYGYTF. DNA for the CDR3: TGTGCCAGCAGCGTGGACAGGGCCTCCTCGAACTATGGCTACACCTTC.